The T cell receptor beta chain described here comes from a study of stem cell transplantation in POMP-related autoinflammatory disease. For the study at large: Impaired MHC class I-dependent CD8+ differentiation was hypothesized from defective thymoproteasomes. Before transplant: CD4+ naive skewing, low CD8+ proportions, reduced cytokine secretion.

General study points: Patients with PRAID showed a restricted number of unique TRB V-J gene pairings.

The CDR3 is made up of 18 amino acids. Germline V gene sequence: CDR1 LNHNV, CDR2 YYDKDF (reference sequence). With 1 base clipped from V and 7 bases from J, the junction kept 15 bases outside the gene matches. Produced via immunoSEQ multiplex PCR; TCRdb's table is partial and in-frame only. The sample carries around 32,000 clones, 88% recorded once. As for this clone: No antigen is known for it.

The V and J genes are TRBV15 and TRBJ2-3; 9 positions agree with TRBD1. The clonotype comes from a human donor with POMP-related autoinflammation and immune dysregulation (PRAID). This specimen consisted of CD4+ T cells from PBMCs, obtained before stem cell transplantation. The CDR3, as DNA: TGTGCCACCAGCAGAGTGACCCCCGGGACAGGGCTACTAAATACGCAGTATTTT. This sequence encodes CATSRVTPGTGLLNTQYF.